These 31 T cell receptor beta chains came from one sample sequenced in a study of Ad26.COV2.S vaccination and SARS-CoV-2 variants. The treatment here: 15 to 20 received Ad26.COV2.S at low or high dose, single or two shots; about five received placebo; per-sample allocation not given. Sampling was performed 63 days after the first vaccine or placebo injection. Sequencing was performed with immunoSEQ multiplex PCR; in TCRdb, only in-frame clones are kept and a portion is missing. Of about 480,000 clones listed, approximately 88% are singletons. The sequenced sample was peripheral blood, obtained in a trial of Ad26.COV2.S vaccine versus placebo. The receptor source for this set is a person between 18 and 60 years old who received the Ad26.COV2.S COVID-19 vaccine or a placebo.

The chain employs TRBV7-8 and TRBJ1-2; D is unresolved. CDR1 is SGHVS and CDR2 is FQNEAQ in the germline V gene. This CDR3 spans 13 amino acids. V lost 1 base to trimming and J lost 1 base, with 4 bases between them. The CDR3 reads CASSLEFNYGYTF. The DNA for the CDR3 is TGTGCCAGCAGCTTAGAATTTAACTATGGCTACACCTTC.

The J gene is TRBJ2-7, the V gene TRBV28, with 14 bases that match TRBD2. The germline V gene has CDR1 MDHEN and CDR2 SYDVKM. This CDR3 region has 21 residues. Trimming removed 1 base from V and 5 bases from J; junction bases left unmatched: 19. The DNA of the CDR3 is TGTGCCAGCAGTTTATTCCCCCCGACCGGGACTAGCGGGAGAGTACGCCACGAGCAGTACTTC. Amino acids: CASSLFPPTGTSGRVRHEQYF.

This clone has a handful of counts. The rearrangement links TRBV28 to TRBJ2-7, with D maybe TRBD1 (6 bases). CDR3 length equals 13 residues. V was trimmed by 7 bases and J by 4 bases, leaving 14 bases between them. CDR1 is MDHEN and CDR2 is SYDVKM in the germline V gene. The CDR3 protein is CASIPTGIYEQYF. In DNA, the CDR3 is TGTGCCAGCATCCCTACAGGGATATACGAGCAGTACTTC.

This chain connects TRBV27 to TRBJ2-7; 10 positions agree with TRBD2. CDR3 length: 15 residues. V gave up 5 bases and J gave up 6 bases; unmatched junction bases: 10. Germline V gives CDR1 MNHEY, CDR2 SMNVEV (reference sequence). This chain's CDR3 is CASSPLAGVIGEQYF. For the CDR3, the DNA is TGTGCCAGCAGTCCCCTAGCGGGAGTAATCGGCGAGCAGTACTTC.

The chain joins TRBV5-6 to TRBJ2-1; the match to TRBD2 covers 12 bases. CDR3 length: 15 amino acids. The J segment lost 15 bases and the V segment lost 2 bases, leaving 12 bases of the junction unmatched. Germline CDR1 and CDR2: SGHDT and YYEEEE. The CDR3 sequence: CASSLLTSGRRLTFF. CDR3 bases: TGTGCCAGCAGCTTATTAACTAGCGGGAGGAGGTTGACGTTCTTC.

This rearrangement joins TRBV29-1 to TRBJ2-6; a possible D gene is TRBD1 (6 bases). This CDR3 spans 17 amino acids. CDR1 is SQVTM, CDR2 ANQGSEA, per germline. Between the trimmed V and J ends, which lost 0 bases and 4 bases, there was a span of 16 bases. The CDR3 reads CSVEDGRGSAGANVLTF. The CDR3 DNA follows: TGCAGCGTTGAAGACGGCAGGGGAAGCGCCGGGGCCAACGTCCTGACTTTC.

The V and J genes are TRBV28 and TRBJ2-2, with a tentative D call TRBD1 (5 bases). Between the trimmed V and J ends, which lost 6 bases and 1 base, there was a span of 12 bases. The CDR3 contains 15 residues. The germline V gene encodes CDR1 MDHEN and CDR2 SYDVKM. CDR3 bases: TGTGCCAGCAGCGGTGCACAGGAGAACACCGGGGAGCTGTTTTTT. This codes for CASSGAQENTGELFF.

Written as DNA, the CDR3 is TGTGCCAGCAGCTTAGCCACAGTACCTGGGGGGGATTACGAGCAGTACTTC. This codes for CASSLATVPGGDYEQYF. The chain couples TRBV7-8 to TRBJ2-7; 7 bases align to TRBD2. Germline V CDR1 and CDR2: SGHVS, FQNEAQ. The V and J ends lost 0 bases and 4 bases, in that order; junction bases with no gene match: 12. This CDR3 is 17 amino acids long. Together with reference TRBV7-8 and TRBJ2-7, the CDR3 gives the full variable domain: GAGVSQSPRYKVAKRGQDVALRCDPISGHVSLFWYQQALGQGPEFLTYFQNEAQLDKSGLPSDRFFAERPEGSVSTLKIQRTQQEDSAVYLCASSLATVPGGDYEQYFGPGTRLTVT.

The CDR3 DNA reads as TGTGCCAGCAGCTCAAGGCCCCAGTCGGATGAGCAGTTCTTC. It specifies CASSSRPQSDEQFF. The V gene is TRBV11-3, the J gene TRBJ2-1, with D unclear. CDR1 SGHNT and CDR2 YENEEA come from the germline V gene. The V and J ends lost 4 bases and 8 bases respectively, with 15 bases between them. This CDR3 has 14 amino acids.

Only a few counts were recorded for this clone. This sequence joins TRBV28 and TRBJ1-5; D gene unclear. V was shortened by 3 bases and J by 5 bases, with 5 bases between the two germline ends. This CDR3 is 12 amino acids long. The germline gives CDR1 MDHEN, CDR2 SYDVKM. In DNA form, the CDR3 reads TGTGCCAGCAGTTTGATGGATCAGCCCCAGCATTTT. As protein: CASSLMDQPQHF. The full variable domain, its missing parts supplied by reference TRBV28 and TRBJ1-5, is DVKVTQSSRYLVKRTGEKVFLECVQDMDHENMFWYRQDPGLGLRLIYFSYDVKMKEKGDIPEGYSVSREKKERFSLILESASTNQTSMYLCASSLMDQPQHFGDGTRLSIL.

The chain recombines TRBV9 with TRBJ1-1, with TRBD1 as a possible D gene (6 bases). This CDR3 comprises 15 residues. The germline gives CDR1 SGDLS, CDR2 YYNGEE. V was shortened by 5 bases and J by 0 bases, with 14 bases between the two germline ends. CDR3 sequence: CASSVGGSMNTEAFF. CDR3 in DNA: TGTGCCAGCAGTGTTGGGGGCAGCATGAACACTGAAGCTTTCTTT.

This sequence joins TRBV30 and TRBJ2-3, with 16 bases fitting TRBD2. The CDR3 length is 21 residues. V was clipped by 0 bases and J by 2 bases; unmatched bases: 14. In germline, CDR1 is GTSNPN, CDR2 SVGIG (reference sequence). For the CDR3, the DNA is TGTGCCTGGAGTGTATTCAGGGGGCTTGGGACTAGCGGGAGGGCCACAGATACGCAGTATTTT. It encodes CAWSVFRGLGTSGRATDTQYF.

The CDR3 coding sequence is TGTGCCAGCAGCTTTCGGGCTCGTACCGGGGAGCTGTTTTTT. It encodes CASSFRARTGELFF. J is TRBJ2-2 and V is TRBV13; D ambiguous. In germline, CDR1 is PRHDT, CDR2 FYEKMQ (reference sequence). Trimming removed 3 bases from V and 5 bases from J, with 10 bases in between. This CDR3 comprises 14 residues.

On this clone itself: Other DNA sequences in the same sample also yield this CDR3. This chain connects TRBV30 to TRBJ1-5; D not resolved. Trimming pared 1 base from V and 2 bases from J, leaving 3 bases between. CDR3 length: 12 residues. Germline values: CDR1 GTSNPN, CDR2 SVGIG (reference sequence). This CDR3 is CAWSGGNQPQHF. CDR3 nucleotides: TGTGCCTGGAGTGGTGGCAATCAGCCCCAGCATTTT.

This chain joins TRBV7-9 and TRBJ2-7; unclear D gene. The CDR3 is 13 residues long. V was trimmed by 1 base and J by 6 bases, leaving 10 bases between them. The germline gives CDR1 SEHNR, CDR2 FQNEAQ (reference sequence). CDR3 in DNA: TGTGCCAGCAGCTTAGACCGGTCGGTCGAGCAGTACTTC. Translating it yields CASSLDRSVEQYF.

This clone was seen once. This chain uses TRBV28 with TRBJ2-5, with TRBD2 as a possible D gene (5 bases). The CDR3 has 13 residues. The germline V and J ends were trimmed by 4 bases and 5 bases, with 11 bases remaining between them. Germline CDR1 is MDHEN and CDR2 is SYDVKM. CDR3 in amino acids: CASSSGGRETQYF. DNA for the CDR3: TGTGCCAGCAGTTCCGGAGGTCGGGAGACCCAGTACTTC.

The CDR3 sequence: CASSFARGLSNEKLFF. DNA for the CDR3: TGTGCCAGCAGTTTCGCCAGGGGGCTGAGTAATGAAAAACTGTTTTTT. The chain combines TRBV28 with TRBJ1-4, with 8 positions matching TRBD1. CDR3 length: 16 residues. Germline CDR1 is MDHEN and CDR2 is SYDVKM. The junction had 7 bases not matched to a gene; V was cut back by 3 bases and J by 4 bases. Filled out from reference TRBV28 and TRBJ1-4, the complete variable domain reads DVKVTQSSRYLVKRTGEKVFLECVQDMDHENMFWYRQDPGLGLRLIYFSYDVKMKEKGDIPEGYSVSREKKERFSLILESASTNQTSMYLCASSFARGLSNEKLFFGSGTQLSVL.

The gene calls are TRBV28 and TRBJ2-1, with 8 bases matching TRBD1. Germline CDR1 reads MDHEN; CDR2 reads SYDVKM. There are 14 residues in the CDR3. V dropped 5 bases and J dropped 7; count of bases not matched to a gene: 7. This chain's CDR3 is CASSPPHRGNEQFF. The CDR3 DNA follows: TGTGCCAGCAGTCCCCCCCACAGGGGGAATGAGCAGTTCTTC.

This clone was observed a single time. The chain is built from TRBV6-2 or TRBV6-3 and TRBJ1-2; D gene ambiguous. This CDR3 has 12 residues. Trimming stripped 5 bases from V and 4 bases from J, with 8 bases between. The V gene's germline CDR1 is MNHEY and CDR2 SVGEGT. The CDR3 DNA reads TGTGCCAGCAGTGACTGGTCCTATGGCTACACCTTC. It codes for CASSDWSYGYTF.

This sequence joins TRBV19 and TRBJ2-2, with 12 bases lining up with TRBD1. Germline-derived CDR1 and CDR2 are LNHDA and SQIVND (reference sequence). The CDR3 is 15 amino acids. V dropped 8 bases and J dropped 7; count of bases not matched to a gene: 8. CDR3 sequence: CASGGDRGPVGELFF. In nucleotides, the CDR3 is TGTGCCAGTGGAGGGGACAGGGGGCCAGTCGGGGAGCTGTTTTTT. Based on the CDR3 plus reference TRBV19 and TRBJ2-2, the full variable domain is DGGITQSPKYLFRKEGQNVTLSCEQNLNHDAMYWYRQDPGQGLRLIYYSQIVNDFQKGDIAEGYSVSREKKESFPLTVTSAQKNPTAFYLCASGGDRGPVGELFFGEGSRLTVL.

The chain joins TRBV27 to TRBJ1-1, with a weak D call TRBD1 (5 bases). V was shortened by 3 bases and J by 1 base, with 9 bases between the two germline ends. The CDR3 consists of 14 residues. CDR1 and CDR2 (germline): MNHEY, SMNVEV (reference sequence). The CDR3: CASSLRQQNTEAFF. In nucleotides, the CDR3 is TGTGCCAGCAGTTTGAGACAGCAGAACACTGAAGCTTTCTTT.

The V gene is TRBV27, the J gene TRBJ2-3; possibly TRBD1 or TRBD2 for D (5 bases each). V lost 6 bases and J 3 bases, leaving 13 bases between the germline ends. In germline, CDR1 is MNHEY, CDR2 SMNVEV (reference sequence). This CDR3 has 14 amino acids. The CDR3: CASRALWGTDTQYF. CDR3 bases: TGTGCCAGCAGGGCTTTGTGGGGGACAGATACGCAGTATTTT.

This rearrangement joins TRBV6-1 to TRBJ2-1; 11 bases line up with TRBD2. This CDR3 region has 16 residues. Germline V gene data show CDR1 as MNHNS and CDR2 as SASEGT. V lost 2 bases to trimming and J lost 8 bases; unmatched junction nucleotides: 8. CDR3 in amino acids: CASSERWTSGFDEQFF. The CDR3 DNA is TGTGCCAGCAGTGAAAGGTGGACTAGCGGGTTTGATGAGCAGTTCTTC.

J is TRBJ2-1 and V is TRBV30; 9 bases are shared with TRBD1. CDR1 is GTSNPN and CDR2 is SVGIG in the germline V gene (reference sequence). Trimming at V came to 4 bases and at J to 5 bases, leaving 6 bases not matched to a gene. This CDR3 is 14 amino acids long. In DNA, the CDR3 is TGTGCCTGGATGACGGGACAGGGAAACAATGAGCAGTTCTTC. Its protein is CAWMTGQGNNEQFF.

This clone showed up just once. The CDR3 is CASSLIGGASGSNEQFF. As DNA, the CDR3 is TGCGCCAGCAGCTTGATAGGGGGGGCTAGCGGGAGTAATGAGCAGTTCTTC. The chain carries TRBV5-1 and TRBJ2-1, with TRBD2 identical over 10 bases. The CDR3 runs 17 residues. Germline loops: CDR1 SGHRS, CDR2 YFSETQ. After removal of 1 base from V and 7 bases from J, the junction contained 11 bases not matched to a gene.

This chain links TRBV2 with TRBJ2-7; TRBD1 might be the D (6 bases). The CDR3 has 11 residues. Germline CDR1 reads SNHLY; CDR2 reads FYNNEI. Trimming stripped 6 bases from V and 7 bases from J, with 10 bases between. CDR3: CASRLRGEQYF. As DNA, the CDR3 is TGTGCCAGCAGGTTGAGGGGGGAGCAGTACTTC. Supplemented by reference TRBV2 and TRBJ2-7, the full variable domain reads EPEVTQTPSHQVTQMGQEVILRCVPISNHLYFYWYRQILGQKVEFLVSFYNNEISEKSEIFDDQFSVERPDGSNFTLKIRSTKLEDSAMYFCASRLRGEQYFGPGTRLTVT.

The J gene is TRBJ1-3, the V gene TRBV6-1; D is ambiguous. The germline V gene has CDR1 MNHNS and CDR2 SASEGT. Trimming removed 3 bases from V and 1 base from J, with 4 bases in between. This CDR3 is 13 amino acids long. The CDR3 sequence is CASSERSGNTIYF. The CDR3 coding sequence is TGTGCCAGCAGTGAGAGGTCTGGAAACACCATATATTTT.

The gene calls are TRBV6-5 and TRBJ2-2; possible D gene TRBD2, 5 bases. The CDR3 consists of 15 residues. Germline values: CDR1 MNHEY, CDR2 SVGAGI. V was shortened by 6 bases and J by 5 bases, with 16 bases between the two germline ends. The CDR3 DNA reads TGTGCCAGCAGACGGGTGCCCCGAGGGACCGGGGAGCTGTTTTTT. It codes for CASRRVPRGTGELFF.

The chain carries TRBV9 and TRBJ2-1, with no clear D. The CDR3 length is 16 residues. Trimming removed 0 bases at V and 0 bases at J, with 10 bases between. Germline CDR1 is SGDLS and CDR2 is YYNGEE. The CDR3 nucleotides read TGTGCCAGCAGCGTAGTGGCGTCTAGCTCCTACAATGAGCAGTTCTTC. This codes for CASSVVASSSYNEQFF.

The chain recombines TRBV11-2 with TRBJ1-6; perhaps TRBD1 as D (6 bases). This CDR3 comprises 18 residues. The germline V gene has CDR1 SGHAT and CDR2 FQNNGV. Deletions cut 0 bases from V and 9 bases from J, with 21 bases between. The CDR3 sequence: CASSLDSRRGAFLSPLHF. The DNA of the CDR3 is TGTGCCAGCAGCTTAGACTCTAGACGGGGGGCTTTTCTTTCACCCCTCCACTTT.

The genes are TRBV4-3 and TRBJ2-1; D may be TRBD1 (5 bases). Germline V gives CDR1 LGHNA, CDR2 YSLEER. With 3 bases removed from V and 5 bases from J, the gap between germline ends came to 17 bases. CDR3 length: 16 residues. The CDR3 loop is CASSHQVVGADNEQFF. In DNA form, the CDR3 reads TGCGCCAGCAGCCACCAAGTAGTTGGGGCTGACAATGAGCAGTTCTTC.